Each of the 2 T cell receptor beta chains below was sequenced from the same sample in a study of CD8+CD57+ T cells in acquired aplastic anemia. The study profiled TCR beta VDJ and CDR3 using genomic DNA as template. TCRdb reprocessed the reads with MiXCR, giving one entry per CDR3 protein. The table includes about 470,000 distinct CDR3 sequences, over 25% detected once. Whoever was chosen for sequencing had shown CD8+CD57+ cell expansion by flow cytometry. Sequencing was carried out using sorted CD4+, CD8+, or CD8+CD57+ T cells (not recorded which) from PBMCs. These receptors were collected from a human donor with aplastic anemia.

The table lists this clonotype with many counts. The chain recombines TRBV15 with TRBJ1-4; unclear D gene. Germline V lookup: CDR1 LNHNV, CDR2 YYDKDF (reference sequence). The CDR3 covers 15 residues. Trimming left V 0 bases short and J 0 bases short, with 5 bases between. The CDR3 coding sequence is TGTGCCACCAGCAGAGACGGGGCAACTAATGAAAAACTGTTTTTT. It translates to CATSRDGATNEKLFF.

The V call is TRBV20-1, the J call TRBJ1-1; D unresolved. V lost 1 base to trimming and J lost 4 bases, with 13 bases between them. Germline V gene lookup returns CDR1 DFQATT and CDR2 SNEGSKA (reference sequence). The CDR3 loop spans 14 amino acids. CDR3 region: CSARATGKGTEAFF. In DNA, the CDR3 is TGCAGTGCTAGAGCGACGGGTAAGGGCACTGAAGCTTTCTTT.